The 15 T cell receptor beta chains listed next were all sequenced from one sample in a study of T cells in Graves' hyperthyroidism and ophthalmopathy. What was amplified from RNA transcripts were TCR beta CDR3 regions. RT-PCR in the first round (using the HTBI primer set) targeted the TCR CDR3. TCRdb reprocessed the multiplex PCR reads via MiXCR and lists one record per CDR3 protein. The sample lists approximately 220,000 distinct CDR3 sequences, about 18% occurring once. The sample was blood. The receptor source for this set is a man aged 35-49 years with Graves' hyperthyroidism.

V usage is TRBV9 and J usage is TRBJ2-3; TRBD2 aligns across 15 bases. CDR3 length equals 18 residues. In germline, CDR1 is SGDLS, CDR2 YYNGEE. J gave up 1 base and V 4 bases, and 7 bases lay outside the gene matches. CDR3 in DNA: TGTGCCAGCAGCCCTGGGACTAGCGGGGGGCCTGGCACAGATACGCAGTATTTT. Its translation is CASSPGTSGGPGTDTQYF.

This clonotype has at least ten counts. The chain combines TRBV2 with TRBJ2-5, with D possibly TRBD1 on 6 matching bases. Trimming stripped 4 bases from V and 1 base from J, with 7 bases between. Germline CDR1 and CDR2: SNHLY and FYNNEI. The CDR3 covers 13 residues. CDR3 residues: CASSVDSQETQYF. CDR3 bases: TGTGCCAGCAGTGTGGACAGCCAAGAGACCCAGTACTTC.

The gene calls are TRBV7-2 and TRBJ2-1; 11 positions agree with TRBD2. The CDR3 has 16 residues. Germline V gene lookup returns CDR1 SGHTA and CDR2 FQGNSA. V trimming: 5 bases; J trimming: 3 bases; junction bases outside the gene matches: 6. The CDR3, as DNA: TGTGCCAGCAGCCCACCGGGGACTAGCGGCTACAATGAGCAGTTCTTC. Protein: CASSPPGTSGYNEQFF. Supplemented by reference TRBV7-2 and TRBJ2-1, the full variable domain reads GAGVSQSPSNKVTEKGKDVELRCDPISGHTALYWYRQSLGQGLEFLIYFQGNSAPDKSGLPSDRFSAERTGGSVSTLTIQRTQQEDSAVYLCASSPPGTSGYNEQFFGPGTRLTVL.

This clonotype appeared many times. J is TRBJ2-4 and V is TRBV28; no firm D call. V gave up 5 bases and J gave up 1 base, with 12 bases separating them. The CDR3 is made up of 15 amino acids. CDR1 MDHEN and CDR2 SYDVKM come from the germline V gene. For the CDR3, the DNA is TGTGCCAGCAGTCCCGCCGGGTTTGCCAAAAACATTCAGTACTTC. It is translated as CASSPAGFAKNIQYF.

This clonotype came up a few times. The chain recombines TRBV4-3 with TRBJ2-3; weak D call: TRBD2 (6 bases). V dropped 7 bases and J dropped 0 bases, with 17 bases sitting between them. The CDR3 is made up of 16 amino acids. Looked up from germline, CDR1 is LGHNA and CDR2 is YSLEER. The CDR3 here is CASNSMGGSSTDTQYF. The CDR3, as DNA: TGCGCCAGCAACTCGATGGGGGGATCAAGCACAGATACGCAGTATTTT.

The chain employs TRBV4-1 and TRBJ2-3; TRBD1 matches at 8 bases. Germline V gene lookup returns CDR1 MGHRA and CDR2 YSYEKL. The CDR3 is 15 amino acids. Trimming removed 0 bases from V and 3 bases from J; junction bases left unmatched: 2. CDR3 protein: CASSQEDRETDTQYF. CDR3 bases: TGCGCCAGCAGCCAAGAGGACAGGGAAACAGATACGCAGTATTTT.

The V and J genes are TRBV4-3 and TRBJ2-2; D not certain. Germline CDR1 is LGHNA and CDR2 is YSLEER. CDR3 length equals 15 residues. The V and J ends lost 2 bases and 3 bases respectively, with 10 bases between them. The CDR3 sequence: CASSQHNSDTGELFF. The CDR3 nucleotides are TGCGCCAGCAGCCAACACAACTCTGACACCGGGGAGCTGTTTTTT.

The V gene is TRBV12-3 or TRBV12-4, the J gene TRBJ2-2, with 8 bases matching TRBD2. The CDR3 covers 16 residues. Unmatched junction bases numbered 2, after V lost 1 base and J lost 1 base. This CDR3 is CASSLELAENTGELFF. CDR3 DNA sequence: TGTGCCAGCAGTTTAGAACTAGCGGAGAACACCGGGGAGCTGTTTTTT.

This clonotype has ten or more counts. The chain uses TRBV7-9 and TRBJ2-1; possible D gene TRBD1, 6 bases. V lost 4 bases and J lost 1, with 23 bases in between. CDR3 length: 19 amino acids. The germline V gene has CDR1 SEHNR and CDR2 FQNEAQ (reference sequence). The CDR3 loop is CASSYRIRDRSYSYNEQFF. CDR3 sequence (DNA): TGTGCCAGCAGCTACCGTATTCGTGACAGGTCCTATTCCTACAATGAGCAGTTCTTC.

Comment on this clonotype: This may be a read error, as it is one base from a much larger clone. This sequence joins TRBV6-5 and TRBJ1-2; D is undetermined. This CDR3 has 14 amino acids. Germline CDR1 is MNHEY and CDR2 is SVGAGI. The DNA of the CDR3 is TGTGCCAGCAGTTACTCGCTTGGCAGCTCGGGCTACGCCTTC. This codes for CASSYSLGSSGYAF.

This clonotype showed up many times. The chain links TRBV5-1 to TRBJ2-1, with 7 bases identical to TRBD1. CDR3 length: 15 amino acids. V dropped 4 bases and J dropped 6; count of bases not matched to a gene: 10. From germline, CDR1 is SGHRS and CDR2 YFSETQ. CDR3 sequence reads: CASSVTGVGVNEQFF. In nucleotides, the CDR3 is TGCGCCAGCAGCGTAACAGGGGTGGGGGTCAATGAGCAGTTCTTC.

The table lists this clonotype with many counts. The chain couples TRBV18 to TRBJ1-1; D not resolved. Per germline, CDR1 KGHSH and CDR2 LQKENI. CDR3 length equals 14 residues. Trimming cost V 8 bases and J 2 bases, with 15 bases left between them. The CDR3 DNA reads TGTGCCAGCCGTACCGTTAAGGGCAACACTGAAGCTTTCTTT. Encoded protein: CASRTVKGNTEAFF.

This clonotype showed up many times. The V and J genes are TRBV10-1 and TRBJ2-1; D uncertain. CDR3 size: 13 residues. The germline V gene encodes CDR1 WNHNN and CDR2 SYGVQD (reference sequence). V lost 9 bases to trimming and J lost 5 bases, with 14 bases between them. The CDR3 DNA follows: TGCGCCAGTCCGATTATAACGGACAATGAGCAGTTCTTC. Its translation is CASPIITDNEQFF.

This clonotype was observed at least ten times. The chain carries TRBV20-1 and TRBJ2-3; unclear D gene. CDR1 is DFQATT and CDR2 is SNEGSKA in the germline V gene (reference sequence). Between the trimmed V and J ends, which lost 3 bases and 1 base, there was a span of 5 bases. The CDR3 has 12 amino acids. The CDR3 is CSARRRTDTQYF. CDR3 sequence (DNA): TGCAGTGCTAGGCGCCGCACAGATACGCAGTATTTT.

This clonotype has a handful of counts. The genes are TRBV13 and TRBJ2-5; no definite D call. Germline V gene lookup returns CDR1 PRHDT and CDR2 FYEKMQ (reference sequence). The V gene lost 3 bases and the J gene lost 5 bases, with 10 bases spanning the gap. The CDR3 extends over 13 amino acids. CDR3 amino acids: CASSFGPRETQYF. The CDR3 nucleotides read TGTGCCAGCAGCTTCGGACCGAGGGAGACCCAGTACTTC.